Listed below are T cell receptor beta chains from one sample, sequenced in a study of long-term antiretroviral therapy in people with HIV. Sequencing used immunoSEQ multiplex PCR; TCRdb keeps in-frame clones, though not all of them. The sample includes about 8,600 clones, roughly four fifths of them seen just once. The material was unsorted PBMCs, obtained 0.6 years before starting antiretroviral therapy. The receptors were sampled from a man aged 35 to 55 with HIV. The CDR3 runs from the conserved cysteine through the conserved F or W. A D gene is named only where the DNA matches it firmly. The listing skips clone size in some rows; elsewhere it reads once, few, many or a size class.

j_call	d_call	v_call	clone_size	cdr3_nt	cdr3_aa
TRBJ2-2	NA	TRBV19	NA	TGTGCCAGTACGGAGGAGTTCGGGGAGCTGTTTTTT	CASTEEFGELFF
TRBJ1-5	NA	TRBV19	NA	TGTGCCAGTAGTATTGGGGAGGTCAATCAGCCCCAGCATTTT	CASSIGEVNQPQHF
TRBJ1-1	TRBD1	TRBV6-6	NA	TGTGCCAGCAGTCCTAGACAGGGGTGGGACACTGAAGCTTTCTTT	CASSPRQGWDTEAFF
TRBJ1-1	NA	TRBV29-1	NA	TGCAGCGTGCGGGGGTCGGGGGGGTCCGGCACTGAAGCTTTCTTT	CSVRGSGGSGTEAFF
TRBJ2-2	TRBD2	TRBV10-3	NA	TGTGCCATCAGTGAGGGGACTAGTTTGACCGGGGAGCTGTTTTTT	CAISEGTSLTGELFF
TRBJ2-2	NA	TRBV29-1	NA	TGCAGCGTTGTGGGGGACGGGGCGAACACCGGGGAGCTGTTTTTT	CSVVGDGANTGELFF
TRBJ1-6	NA	TRBV11-2	NA	TGTGCCAGCAGCCCCGGGACATCTAATTCACCCCTCCACTTT	CASSPGTSNSPLHF
TRBJ2-3	TRBD2	TRBV4-2	NA	TGTGCCAGCAGCCAAGAGACGGGGGGGGGTCAAGGAGATACGCAGTATTTT	CASSQETGGGQGDTQYF
TRBJ1-1	NA	TRBV30	NA	TGTGCCTGGGCCCCGGACACCGAGAACACTGAAGCTTTCTTT	CAWAPDTENTEAFF
TRBJ1-4	TRBD1	TRBV27	NA	TGTGCCAGCAGTTCAAATACAGGGGCCACTAATGAAAAACTGTTTTTT	CASSSNTGATNEKLFF
TRBJ2-5	NA	TRBV6-5	NA	TGTGCCAGCAGTTACTGGGTCGGAGAGACCCAGTACTTC	CASSYWVGETQYF
TRBJ2-7	NA	TRBV5-8	NA	TGTGCCAGCAGCTTGGGCGGGCCCACCTACGAGCAGTACTTC	CASSLGGPTYEQYF
TRBJ2-1	TRBD2	TRBV5-8	NA	TGTGCCAGCAGTTCTCCGGGACTAGCGGGTTACAATGAGCAGTTCTTC	CASSSPGLAGYNEQFF
TRBJ1-1	NA	TRBV30	NA	TGTGCCTGCTACAGGGTGGGGGACACTGAAGCTTTCTTT	CACYRVGDTEAFF
TRBJ1-1	TRBD1	TRBV27	NA	TGTGCCAGCAGTCCCCGGACAGGGGGAGAAGCTTTCTTT	CASSPRTGGEAFF
TRBJ2-1	NA	TRBV9	NA	TGTGCCAGCAGCCCCGGGGGGGGCCAGGGGGGCGAGCAGTTCTTC	CASSPGGGQGGEQFF
TRBJ2-7	TRBD2	TRBV7-2	NA	TGTGCCAGCAGCTTAGGGGGACTAGGACCTAGCTCCTACGAGCAGTACTTC	CASSLGGLGPSSYEQYF
TRBJ1-4	NA	TRBV7-2	NA	TGTGCCAGCAGCTCGACTGGACGGTCTAATGAAAAACTGTTTTTT	CASSSTGRSNEKLFF
TRBJ2-5	NA	TRBV11-3	NA	TGTGCCAGCAGCTTAGATGGACCCGGAAAGACCCAGTACTTC	CASSLDGPGKTQYF
TRBJ1-2	NA	TRBV6-1	NA	TGTGCCAGCAGTATCGACCTTCCAGCGCCGGGTGGCTACACCTTC	CASSIDLPAPGGYTF
TRBJ1-2	NA	TRBV5-5	few	TGTGCCAGCAGCTTGGCCGGGCATTCTAACTATGGCTACACCTTC	CASSLAGHSNYGYTF
TRBJ1-1	NA	TRBV29-1	NA	TGCAGCGTTGATCCTAATCCGGGGGCTTTCTTT	CSVDPNPGAFF
TRBJ2-7	TRBD1	TRBV6-1	NA	TGTGCCAGCAGGTCCCCGGGGACAGCATCCTACGAGCAGTACTTC	CASRSPGTASYEQYF
TRBJ2-1	NA	TRBV4-1	NA	TGCGCCAGCAGCCAAGATTACGGGGACTACAATGAGCAGTTCTTC	CASSQDYGDYNEQFF
TRBJ1-1	NA	TRBV15	NA	TGTGCCACCAGCGGAAGGGTCCTGAACACTGAAGCTTTCTTT	CATSGRVLNTEAFF
TRBJ2-3	NA	TRBV7-8	NA	TGTGCCAGCAGCTTAGGGGGGACGGCAGATACGCAGTATTTT	CASSLGGTADTQYF
TRBJ1-3	NA	TRBV11-2	NA	TGTGCCAGCGGCATAGGCTCTGGAAACACCATATATTTT	CASGIGSGNTIYF
TRBJ1-5	NA	TRBV28	few	TGTGCCAGCAGTTCTGAGACAGAAAATCAGCCCCAGCATTTT	CASSSETENQPQHF
TRBJ2-7	NA	TRBV15	few	TGTGCCACCAGCAGAGTATGGCCCTCATTAGGCGAGCAGTACTTC	CATSRVWPSLGEQYF
TRBJ1-2	TRBD1	TRBV7-2	NA	TGTGCCAGCAGCCCCCCTTCCCTGACAGGGAAGTCGGGCTACACCTTC	CASSPPSLTGKSGYTF
TRBJ1-2	TRBD1	TRBV5-4	once	TGTGCCAGCAGCTTCCGGGACAGCTATGGCTACACCTTC	CASSFRDSYGYTF
TRBJ2-7	NA	TRBV6-5	NA	TGTGCCAACGTCTTGGTTCGACAGGCCTACGAGCAGTACTTC	CANVLVRQAYEQYF
TRBJ2-3	TRBD1	TRBV7-9	NA	TGTGCCAGCAGCTGGGGACAGGGGGCGCTGGCAGATACGCAGTATTTT	CASSWGQGALADTQYF
TRBJ2-5	TRBD2	TRBV12-5	NA	TGTGCTAGTGGTTTGTACCCTTTACTAGCGGGGGGGAGGACGACCCAGTACTTC	CASGLYPLLAGGRTTQYF
TRBJ1-2	NA	TRBV29-1	once	TGCAGCGTTGAGGCCTGGGGGGAGAGGGACGGCTACACCTTC	CSVEAWGERDGYTF
TRBJ1-2	TRBD1	TRBV27	NA	TGTGCCAGCAGCCCCGGGGCAGGGGGCGCAGCGAATGGCTACACCTTC	CASSPGAGGAANGYTF